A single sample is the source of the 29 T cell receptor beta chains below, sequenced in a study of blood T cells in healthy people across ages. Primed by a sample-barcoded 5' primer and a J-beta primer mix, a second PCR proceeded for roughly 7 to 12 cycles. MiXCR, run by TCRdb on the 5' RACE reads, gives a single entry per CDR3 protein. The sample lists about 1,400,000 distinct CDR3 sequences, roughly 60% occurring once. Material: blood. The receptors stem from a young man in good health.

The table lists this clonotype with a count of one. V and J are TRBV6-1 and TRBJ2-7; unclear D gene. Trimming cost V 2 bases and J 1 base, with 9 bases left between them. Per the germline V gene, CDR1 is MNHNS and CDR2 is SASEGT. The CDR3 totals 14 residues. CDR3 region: CASSEFSGSYEQYF. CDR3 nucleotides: TGTGCCAGCAGTGAATTCTCAGGATCCTACGAGCAGTACTTC.

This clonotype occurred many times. The CDR3 DNA sequence: TGTGCCAGCAGCTTAGGACTCGCCCAAAATTCACCCCTCCACTTT. The encoded protein is CASSLGLAQNSPLHF. The chain combines TRBV7-2 with TRBJ1-6; D not resolved. Germline lookup yields CDR1 SGHTA and CDR2 FQGNSA. V lost 1 base and J 7 bases, leaving 11 bases between the germline ends. The CDR3 totals 15 residues.

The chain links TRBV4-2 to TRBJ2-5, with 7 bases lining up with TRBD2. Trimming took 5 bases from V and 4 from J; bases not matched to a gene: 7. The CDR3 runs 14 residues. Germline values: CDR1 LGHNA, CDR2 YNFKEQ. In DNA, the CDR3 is TGTGCCAGCAGCGTATCGGGAGGAGGAGAGACCCAGTACTTC. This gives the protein CASSVSGGGETQYF.

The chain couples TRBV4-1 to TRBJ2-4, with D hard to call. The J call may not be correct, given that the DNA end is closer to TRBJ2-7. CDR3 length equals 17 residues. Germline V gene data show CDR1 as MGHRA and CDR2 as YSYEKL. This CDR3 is CASSQGDYNLGSYEQYF. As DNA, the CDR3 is TGCGCCAGCAGCCAAGGGGATTACAACCTTGGATCCTACGAGCAGTACTTC.

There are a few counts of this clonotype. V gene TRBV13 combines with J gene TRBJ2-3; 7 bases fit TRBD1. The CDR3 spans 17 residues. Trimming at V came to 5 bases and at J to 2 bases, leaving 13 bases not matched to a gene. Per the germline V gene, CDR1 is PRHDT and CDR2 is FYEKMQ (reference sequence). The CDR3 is CASSPRIGDSPTDTQYF. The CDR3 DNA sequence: TGTGCCAGCAGCCCAAGAATTGGGGACAGTCCCACAGATACGCAGTATTTT.

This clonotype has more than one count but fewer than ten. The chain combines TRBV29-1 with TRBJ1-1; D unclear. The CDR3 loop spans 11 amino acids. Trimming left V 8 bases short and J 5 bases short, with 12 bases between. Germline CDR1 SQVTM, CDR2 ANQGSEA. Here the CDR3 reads CSPPGSTEAFF. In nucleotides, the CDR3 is TGCAGCCCTCCGGGTTCAACTGAAGCTTTCTTT.

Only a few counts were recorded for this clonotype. CDR3 amino acids: CSVEVRGYATEAFF. In DNA, the CDR3 is TGCAGCGTTGAAGTTAGAGGGTATGCAACTGAAGCTTTCTTT. The chain links TRBV29-1 to TRBJ1-1, with D hard to call. CDR1 and CDR2 from the germline V gene are SQVTM and ANQGSEA. This CDR3 is built from 14 residues. The V end lost 1 base, the J end lost 5 bases, and 14 bases lay between the germline ends.

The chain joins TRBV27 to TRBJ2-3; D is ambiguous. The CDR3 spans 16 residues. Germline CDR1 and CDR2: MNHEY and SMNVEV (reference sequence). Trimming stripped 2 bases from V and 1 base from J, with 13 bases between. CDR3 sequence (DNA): TGTGCCAGCAGTTTACGGCAGAGTGGGGGCACAGATACGCAGTATTTT. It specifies CASSLRQSGGTDTQYF.

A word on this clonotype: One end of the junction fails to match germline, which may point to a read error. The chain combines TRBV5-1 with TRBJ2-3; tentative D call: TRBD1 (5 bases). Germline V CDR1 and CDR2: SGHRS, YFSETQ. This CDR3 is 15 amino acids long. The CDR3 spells CTSSLAKQGTDTQYF. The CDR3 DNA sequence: TGCACCAGCAGCTTGGCCAAACAGGGCACAGATACGCAGTATTTT. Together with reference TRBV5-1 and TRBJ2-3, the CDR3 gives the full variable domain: KAGVTQTPRYLIKTRGQQVTLSCSPISGHRSVSWYQQTPGQGLQFLFEYFSETQRNKGNFPGRFSGRQFSNSRSEMNVSTLELGDSALYLCTSSLAKQGTDTQYFGPGTRLTVL.

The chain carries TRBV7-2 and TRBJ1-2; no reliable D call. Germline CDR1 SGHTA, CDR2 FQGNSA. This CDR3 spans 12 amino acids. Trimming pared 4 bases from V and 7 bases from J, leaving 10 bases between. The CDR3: CASSSDGIGYTF. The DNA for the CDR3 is TGTGCCAGCAGCTCTGACGGTATTGGCTACACCTTC.

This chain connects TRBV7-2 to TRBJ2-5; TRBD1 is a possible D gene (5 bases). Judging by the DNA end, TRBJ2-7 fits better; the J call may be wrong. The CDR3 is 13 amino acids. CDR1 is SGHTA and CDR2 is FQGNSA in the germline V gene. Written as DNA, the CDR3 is TGTGCCAGCAGCTTAGGACTCCAGGGCGAGCAGTACTTC. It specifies CASSLGLQGEQYF.

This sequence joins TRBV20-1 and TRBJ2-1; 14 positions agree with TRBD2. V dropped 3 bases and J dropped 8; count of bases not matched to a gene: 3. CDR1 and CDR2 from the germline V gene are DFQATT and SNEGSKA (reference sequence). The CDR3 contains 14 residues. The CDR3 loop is CSARGLAGVDEQFF. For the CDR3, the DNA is TGCAGTGCTAGGGGACTAGCGGGAGTAGATGAGCAGTTCTTC.

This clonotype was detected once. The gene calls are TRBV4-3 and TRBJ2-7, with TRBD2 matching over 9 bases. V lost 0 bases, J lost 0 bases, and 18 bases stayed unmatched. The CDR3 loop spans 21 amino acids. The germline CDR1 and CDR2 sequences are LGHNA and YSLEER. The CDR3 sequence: CASSQDFGGGGANENSYEQYF. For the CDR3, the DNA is TGCGCCAGCAGCCAAGATTTCGGCGGCGGGGGGGCGAACGAAAACTCCTACGAGCAGTACTTC.

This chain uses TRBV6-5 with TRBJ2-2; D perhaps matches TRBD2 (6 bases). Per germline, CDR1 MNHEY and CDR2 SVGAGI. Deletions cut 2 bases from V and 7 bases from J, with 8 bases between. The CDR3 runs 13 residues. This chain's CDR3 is CASSYVEGGELFF. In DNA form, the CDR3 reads TGTGCCAGCAGTTACGTGGAGGGCGGGGAGCTGTTTTTT.

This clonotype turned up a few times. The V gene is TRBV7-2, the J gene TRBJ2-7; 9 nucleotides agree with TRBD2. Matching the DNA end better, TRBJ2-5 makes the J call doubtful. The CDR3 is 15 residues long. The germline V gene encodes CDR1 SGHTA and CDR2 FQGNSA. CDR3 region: CASSLLRGGAETQYF. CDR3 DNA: TGTGCCAGCAGCTTGTTGCGGGGGGGCGCGGAGACCCAGTACTTC.

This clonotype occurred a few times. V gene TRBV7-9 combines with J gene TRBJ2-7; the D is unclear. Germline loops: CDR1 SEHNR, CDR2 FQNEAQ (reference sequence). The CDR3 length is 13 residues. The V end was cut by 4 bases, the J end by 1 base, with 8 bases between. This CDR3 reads CASSSSRSYEQYF. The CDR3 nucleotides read TGTGCCAGCAGCTCCTCCCGATCCTACGAGCAGTACTTC.

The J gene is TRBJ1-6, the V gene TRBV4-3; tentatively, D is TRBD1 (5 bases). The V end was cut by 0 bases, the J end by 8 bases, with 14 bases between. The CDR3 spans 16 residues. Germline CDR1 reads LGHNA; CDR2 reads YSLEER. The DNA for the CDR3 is TGCGCCAGCAGCCAAGACGCGGGGACGGCCTATTCACCCCTCCACTTT. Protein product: CASSQDAGTAYSPLHF.

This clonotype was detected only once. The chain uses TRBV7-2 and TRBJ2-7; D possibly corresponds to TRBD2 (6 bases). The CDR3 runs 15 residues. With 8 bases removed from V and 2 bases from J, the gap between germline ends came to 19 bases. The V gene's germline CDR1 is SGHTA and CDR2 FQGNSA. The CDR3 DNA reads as TGTGCCAGCTTCTTAGGCGGCGGGGCTGCCTACGAGCAGTACTTC. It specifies CASFLGGGAAYEQYF. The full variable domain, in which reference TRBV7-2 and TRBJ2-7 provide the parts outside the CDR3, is GAGVSQSPSNKVTEKGKDVELRCDPISGHTALYWYRQSLGQGLEFLIYFQGNSAPDKSGLPSDRFSAERTGGSVSTLTIQRTQQEDSAVYLCASFLGGGAAYEQYFGPGTRLTVT.

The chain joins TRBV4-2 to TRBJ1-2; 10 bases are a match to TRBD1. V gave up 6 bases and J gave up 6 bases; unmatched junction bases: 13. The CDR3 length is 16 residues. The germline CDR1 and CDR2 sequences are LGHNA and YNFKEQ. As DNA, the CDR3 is TGTGCCAGCAGTCGACCCTCGGACAGGGGGAGAGATGGCTACACCTTC. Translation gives CASSRPSDRGRDGYTF.

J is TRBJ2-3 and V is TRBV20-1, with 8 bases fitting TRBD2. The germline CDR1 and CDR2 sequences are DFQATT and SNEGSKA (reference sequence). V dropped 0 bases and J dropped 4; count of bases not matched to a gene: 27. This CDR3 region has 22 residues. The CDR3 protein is CSARDRGSGLAGGLTGPDTQYF. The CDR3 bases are TGCAGTGCTAGAGATAGAGGGTCAGGTCTTGCGGGAGGCCTCACCGGCCCAGATACGCAGTATTTT.

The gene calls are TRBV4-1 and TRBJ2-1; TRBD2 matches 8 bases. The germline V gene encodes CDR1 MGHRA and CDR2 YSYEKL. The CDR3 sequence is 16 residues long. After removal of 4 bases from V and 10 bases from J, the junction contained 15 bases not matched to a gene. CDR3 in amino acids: CASSPHQGLEGKEQFF. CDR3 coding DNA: TGCGCCAGCAGCCCCCACCAGGGACTAGAGGGTAAGGAGCAGTTCTTC.

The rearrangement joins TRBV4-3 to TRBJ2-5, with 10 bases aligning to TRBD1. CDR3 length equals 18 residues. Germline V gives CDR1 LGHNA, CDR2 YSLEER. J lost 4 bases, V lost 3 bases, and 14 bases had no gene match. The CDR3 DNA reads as TGCGCCAGCAGCCAGGGGACAGGGGTAGCCGCAATAGGAGAGACCCAGTACTTC. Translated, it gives CASSQGTGVAAIGETQYF.

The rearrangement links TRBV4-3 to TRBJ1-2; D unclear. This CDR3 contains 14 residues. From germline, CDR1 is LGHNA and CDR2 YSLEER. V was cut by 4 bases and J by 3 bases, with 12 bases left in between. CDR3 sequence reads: CASSLRILDYGYTF. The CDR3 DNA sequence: TGCGCCAGCAGCCTGCGGATTTTGGACTATGGCTACACCTTC.

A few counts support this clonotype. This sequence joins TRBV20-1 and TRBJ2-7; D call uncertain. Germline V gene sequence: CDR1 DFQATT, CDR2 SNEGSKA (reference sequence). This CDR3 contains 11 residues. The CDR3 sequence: CSPLQGNEQYF. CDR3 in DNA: TGCTCTCCCCTACAAGGGAACGAGCAGTACTTC.

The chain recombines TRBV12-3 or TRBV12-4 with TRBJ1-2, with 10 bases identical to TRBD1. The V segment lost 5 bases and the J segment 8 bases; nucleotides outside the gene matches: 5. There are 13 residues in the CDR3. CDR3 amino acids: CASSGDRGVGYTF. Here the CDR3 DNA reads TGTGCCAGCAGTGGGGACAGGGGTGTGGGCTACACCTTC.

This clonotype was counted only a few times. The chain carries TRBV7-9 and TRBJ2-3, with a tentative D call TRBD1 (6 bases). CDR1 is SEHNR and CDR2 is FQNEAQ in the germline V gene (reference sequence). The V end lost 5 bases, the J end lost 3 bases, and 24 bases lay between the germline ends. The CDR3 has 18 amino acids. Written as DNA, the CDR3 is TGTGCCAGCAGCCTCGACCATCGGGACACAGGACCAACAGATACGCAGTATTTT. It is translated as CASSLDHRDTGPTDTQYF. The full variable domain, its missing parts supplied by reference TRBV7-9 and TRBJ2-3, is DTGVSQNPRHKITKRGQNVTFRCDPISEHNRLYWYRQTLGQGPEFLTYFQNEAQLEKSRLLSDRFSAERPKGSFSTLEIQRTEQGDSAMYLCASSLDHRDTGPTDTQYFGPGTRLTVL.

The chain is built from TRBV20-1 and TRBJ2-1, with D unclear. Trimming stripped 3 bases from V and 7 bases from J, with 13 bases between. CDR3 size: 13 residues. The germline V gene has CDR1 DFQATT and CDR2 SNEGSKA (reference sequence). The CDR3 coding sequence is TGCAGTGCTAGTACCAGCCCTTTGAATGAGCAGTTCTTC. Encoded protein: CSASTSPLNEQFF.

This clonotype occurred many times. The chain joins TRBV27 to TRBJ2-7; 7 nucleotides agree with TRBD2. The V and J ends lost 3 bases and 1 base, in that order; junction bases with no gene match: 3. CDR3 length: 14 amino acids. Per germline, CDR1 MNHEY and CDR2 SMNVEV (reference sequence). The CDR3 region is CASSFFGGSYEQYF. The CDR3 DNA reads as TGTGCCAGCAGTTTTTTCGGGGGGTCCTACGAGCAGTACTTC.

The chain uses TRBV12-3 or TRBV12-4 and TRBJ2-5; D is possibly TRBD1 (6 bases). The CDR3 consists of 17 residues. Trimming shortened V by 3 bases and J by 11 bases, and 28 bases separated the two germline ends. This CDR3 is CASSFRAPGQGHSKQYF. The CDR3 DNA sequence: TGTGCCAGCAGTTTTAGAGCCCCCGGGCAGGGGCATTCTAAGCAGTACTTC.